This T cell receptor (beta chain) emerged from a study of T cell changes during pregnancy in multiple sclerosis. Per the germline V gene, CDR1 is MNHEY and CDR2 is SMNVEV (reference sequence). The V segment lost 3 bases and the J segment 6 bases; nucleotides outside the gene matches: 12. CDR3 size: 17 residues. The protocol was immunoSEQ multiplex PCR, while the TCRdb copy is restricted to in-frame clones and leaves out a portion. This table holds 60,000 to 70,000 clones, roughly 91% found once. The chain couples TRBV27 to TRBJ2-3; TRBD2 agrees at 10 bases. The sample here was peripheral blood, taken after pregnancy. This receptor was taken from a female donor in good health, enrolled as a control in a pregnancy study. The CDR3 DNA sequence: TGTGCCAGCAGTTTTTTCCTAGCGGGGGTTCTTATTGATACGCAGTATTTT. The encoded protein is CASSFFLAGVLIDTQYF.